Described below is a single TCR beta chain sequence and its context. Its antigen is still unknown. Alongside a J-beta primer mix, a sample-barcoded 5' primer served in a second PCR lasting roughly 7 to 11 cycles. A template-switch adaptor with 12 random nucleotides tagged each cDNA molecule. Per-sample output comprised a minimum of 2.5 million paired-end reads containing CDR3. MiXCR was run by TCRdb on the 5' RACE reads, yielding one entry per CDR3 protein. This sample carries under 800,000 distinct CDR3 sequences, more than 20% of them seen once, and the ten largest clones take 3% to 4.5%. The junction had 5 bases not matched to a gene; V was cut back by 3 bases and J by 10 bases. Germline V gene data show CDR1 as ENHRY and CDR2 as SYGVKD. CDR3 length: 15 amino acids. This record belongs to a study of blood T cells in healthy people across ages. General study results and limits: It was held that the diversity estimates obtained from one million T cells were underestimates. Both higher diversity and more naive CD4+ cells marked long-lived donors when set against aged donors.

This sequence was found in an older man in good health. The J gene is TRBJ2-1, the V gene TRBV10-3; 14 bases line up with TRBD2. The sequencing input was blood. The CDR3 sequence: CAISDPTSGRDEQFF. The CDR3 nucleotides are TGTGCCATCAGTGACCCGACTAGCGGGAGGGACGAGCAGTTCTTC.